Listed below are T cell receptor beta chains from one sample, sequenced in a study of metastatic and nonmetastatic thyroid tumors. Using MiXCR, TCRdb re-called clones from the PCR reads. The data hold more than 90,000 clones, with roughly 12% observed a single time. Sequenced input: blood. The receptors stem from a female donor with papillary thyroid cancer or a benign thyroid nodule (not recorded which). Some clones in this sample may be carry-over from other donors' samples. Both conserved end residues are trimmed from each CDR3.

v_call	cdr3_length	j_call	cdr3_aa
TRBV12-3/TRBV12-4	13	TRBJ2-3	ASSLGGIETDTQY
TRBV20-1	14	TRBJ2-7	SSRAHGIGSSYEQY
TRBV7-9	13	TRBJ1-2	ASGVSGCARNGYT
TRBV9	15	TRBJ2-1	ASSVGPTSGRYNEQF
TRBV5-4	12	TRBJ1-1	ASSLRQANTEAF
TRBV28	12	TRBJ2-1	ASSPTGSYNEQF
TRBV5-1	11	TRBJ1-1	ASSLWGDTEAF
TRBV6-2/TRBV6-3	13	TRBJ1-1	ASSYELGRYTEAF
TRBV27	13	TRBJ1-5	ASSHLCTNNQPQH
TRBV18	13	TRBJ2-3	ASSPPGLAGDTQY
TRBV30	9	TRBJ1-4	AGRLNEKLF
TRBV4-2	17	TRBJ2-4	ASSPGPFLYGTGGHIQY
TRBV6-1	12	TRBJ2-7	ASSREQGSYEQY
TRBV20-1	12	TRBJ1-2	SARDPRDLYGYT
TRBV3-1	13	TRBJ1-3	ASSLRTGRGNTIY
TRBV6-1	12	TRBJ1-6	ASTRTGVNSPLH
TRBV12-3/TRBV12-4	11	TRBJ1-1	ASSTRVNTEAF
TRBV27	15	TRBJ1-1	ASSFRRQDLMNTEAF
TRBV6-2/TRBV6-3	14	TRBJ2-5	ASMRLPRDWGETQY
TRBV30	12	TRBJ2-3	AWNGPGRTDTQY
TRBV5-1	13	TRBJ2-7	ASSFRWDSRDEQY
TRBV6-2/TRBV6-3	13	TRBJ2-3	ASTDRGGATDTQY
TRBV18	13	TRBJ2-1	ASSPRGLAGGNQF
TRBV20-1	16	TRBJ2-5	SARGLRSGRGFGETQY
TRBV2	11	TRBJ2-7	ASVGGISYEQY
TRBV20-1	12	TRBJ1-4	SARKAAANEKLF
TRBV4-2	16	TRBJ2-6	ASSRGGEENSGANVLT